This TCR beta chain was recorded in a study of T cell repertoires in cytomegalovirus infection. This clonotype was counted between two and nine times. What it binds is unknown. TCRdb used MiXCR to reprocess the reads, holding one entry per CDR3 protein. This table has some 920,000 distinct CDR3 sequences, 25% to 40% appearing once. Trimming stripped 7 bases from V and 6 bases from J, with 15 bases between. This CDR3 comprises 13 residues. V gene TRBV12-3 or TRBV12-4 combines with J gene TRBJ1-2; TRBD1 might be the D (6 bases). This sequence originates from a human donor in good health (CMV status not recorded). Some clones in this sample may be carry-over from other donors' samples. Sample: cultured CD8+ T cells from PBMCs, taken from culture after CMV antigen stimulation. The chain's CDR3 is CASTPGGAHGYTF. CDR3 nucleotide sequence: TGTGCCAGCACTCCCGGGGGGGCGCATGGCTACACCTTC.